This entry features one TCR beta chain sequence. What it recognizes is unknown. The PCR used 60 Vbeta and 13 Jbeta primers. Sequencing was performed with immunoSEQ multiplex PCR; in TCRdb, only in-frame clones are kept and a portion is missing. The sample comprises around 210,000 clones, around 84% of which are singletons, and roughly 0.26% rests with the top ten. This specimen comes from a study of cytomegalovirus exposure and HLA in healthy donors. Notes on the study in general: Later analysis associated a missense DCLRE1C variant with TCR beta V- and J-gene trimming. Cytomegalovirus status, reportedly, was diagnosed with high specificity and sensitivity by the classifier.

The CDR3 runs 16 residues. The germline CDR1 and CDR2 sequences are MGHDK and SYGVNS. V shed 5 bases and J shed 0 bases, with 14 bases lying between them. The specimen was PBMCs. The gene calls are TRBV25-1 and TRBJ2-1; D call uncertain. The sequence derives from a girl aged 2-10 years in good health and CMV-seronegative. Here the CDR3 DNA reads TGTGCCAGCAGTCCTCTCCCGCTGAGCTCCTACAATGAGCAGTTCTTC. Amino acids: CASSPLPLSSYNEQFF.